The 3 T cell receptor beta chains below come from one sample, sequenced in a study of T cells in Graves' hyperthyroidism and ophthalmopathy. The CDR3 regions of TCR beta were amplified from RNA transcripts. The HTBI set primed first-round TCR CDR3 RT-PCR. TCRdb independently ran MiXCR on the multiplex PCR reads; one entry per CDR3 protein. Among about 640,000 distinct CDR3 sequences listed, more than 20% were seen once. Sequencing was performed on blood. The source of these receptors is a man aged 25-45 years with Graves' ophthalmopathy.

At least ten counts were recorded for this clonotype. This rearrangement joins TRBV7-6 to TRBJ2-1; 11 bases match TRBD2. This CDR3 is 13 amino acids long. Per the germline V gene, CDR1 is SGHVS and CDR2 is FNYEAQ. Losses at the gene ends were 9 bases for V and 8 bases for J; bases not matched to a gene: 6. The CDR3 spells CASSLAGDHEQFF. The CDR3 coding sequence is TGTGCCAGTTCACTAGCGGGAGACCATGAGCAGTTCTTC.

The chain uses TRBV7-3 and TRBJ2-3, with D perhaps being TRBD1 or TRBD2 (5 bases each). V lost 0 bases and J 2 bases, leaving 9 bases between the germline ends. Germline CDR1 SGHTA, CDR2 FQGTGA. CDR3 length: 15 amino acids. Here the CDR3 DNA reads TGTGCCAGCAGCTTAACGAGGGGTCCCACAGATACGCAGTATTTT. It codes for CASSLTRGPTDTQYF. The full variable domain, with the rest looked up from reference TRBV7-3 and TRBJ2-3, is GAGVSQTPSNKVTEKGKYVELRCDPISGHTALYWYRQSLGQGPEFLIYFQGTGAADDSGLPNDRFFAVRPEGSVSTLKIQRTERGDSAVYLCASSLTRGPTDTQYFGPGTRLTVL.

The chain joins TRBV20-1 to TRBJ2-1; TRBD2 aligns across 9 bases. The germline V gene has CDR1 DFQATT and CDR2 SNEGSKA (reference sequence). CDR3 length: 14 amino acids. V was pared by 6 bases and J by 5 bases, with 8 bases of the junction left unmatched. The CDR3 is CSASLAGKNNEQFF. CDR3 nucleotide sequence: TGCAGTGCCTCTCTAGCGGGGAAGAACAATGAGCAGTTCTTC.